This T cell receptor (beta chain) was sequenced in a study of shared clonotypes between healthy human individuals (dated by TCRdb to the early 2020s). Notes on the research overall: The cohort comprised two women and a few men aged 18 to 49 years. For each donor, three plates each were used for CD4 naive and CD4 memory, two plates were used for CD8 naive, and one plate was used for CD8 memory. Blood TCR repertoires of five healthy adults were deeply sequenced to estimate repertoire size and the extent of clonotype sharing between individuals. To increase sequencing depth and limit assay-specific biases, different laboratories used diverse techniques to prepare libraries and sequence TCR repertoires. Leukapheresis yielded between about 0.9 and 9 billion PBMCs per donor. What the work shows at the level of the full study, not this receptor alone: Approximately 5% of naive CD4, 3% to 3.5% of naive CD8, approximately 2.2% of memory CD4, and around 0.42% of memory CD8 clonotypes were shared across a few donors. The genetic and exposure-history diversity represented was limited by the small number of donors. Incomplete sequencing was indicated by rarefaction of sorted-subset datasets, despite the large sequencing depth. Clonotypes shared by all four sorted-subset donors showed higher generation probabilities than non-shared clonotypes. Estimated clonotype richness was generally larger for naive than for memory subsets. Sampling was restricted to blood, and TCR repertoires in tissue are likely to differ from TCR repertoires in blood. Pairwise subsampling led to the expectation that sequencing depth would affect the degree of clonotype sharing among donors.

Donors were healthy HIV-negative adults with no recently reported acute infections or vaccinations. Every donor was a Caucasian adult living in Nashville, Tennessee, USA. CD4+ T cells were enriched through magnetic negative selection, after which naive cells were positively selected on CD45RA and the remaining negative fraction served as the memory subset. Blood was obtained by leukapheresis, after which PBMCs were separated by Ficoll-Histopaque density gradient centrifugation and cryopreserved in liquid nitrogen vapor phase. Analytical flow cytometry was used to check the purity and quantity of every magnetically sorted T cell population. Each sorted fraction had its genomic DNA isolated and then quantified by UV absorbance on a Nanodrop 2000c. Counted from cysteine to phenylalanine, this CDR3 has 12 amino acids. The entry retains the CDR3 DNA only, 36 bases that are in frame from base 1. Per the germline V gene, MDHEN is the CDR1 and SYDVKM is the CDR2. V was cut back by 8 bases and J by 7 bases, leaving a gap of 14 bases between them.

On this clone itself: The antigen it binds to is not known. No much larger clonotype is one base removed from it; base qualities were not supplied.

Using the deep immunoSEQ assay, multiplex PCR amplified TCR CDR3 regions from genomic DNA. Extracted genomic DNA from each cell subset was distributed evenly across all wells of several immunoSEQ 96-well plates, and each plate was treated as a replicate. For sorted subsets, roughly 190 ng of genomic DNA, equivalent to some 30,000 T cell genomes, went into each replicate PCR. Purified libraries were measured with a Qubit 3.0 fluorometer, size-checked on a Bioanalyzer 2100, and measured again with the KAPA Library Quantification kit. A separate single-read 150-cycle Illumina NextSeq 550 flow cell was used to sequence each immunoSEQ 96-well plate. As for how the authors treated the data: Because the immunoSEQ output included only junctional sequences and no quality scores, the filtering could not be the same as the filtering used for full-length reads. To assign V/J genes and CDR3, sequences were annotated against IMGT germline references using PyIR, a Python wrapper for IgBLAST v1.9. Reads with weak V/J assignments (E-value above 1e-6), missing CDR3, stop codons, out-of-frame junctions, or ambiguous translated residues were removed. A V3J clonotype was defined by an identical inferred V gene, J gene, and CDR3 amino acid sequence. Percentage overlap between repertoires was calculated by dividing the number of shared unique clonotypes by the size of the smaller repertoire. Repertoire richness was assessed with RTK rarefaction, the Chao1 estimator, and Recon v2.1 estimates of unobserved clonotypes. For all TCRbeta clonotypes obtained by the gDNA method from a handful of donors, generation probabilities were computed with OLGA. As stored in TCRdb, this immuneACCESS dataset retains in-frame rearrangements with V and J assigned. A fraction of the clones does not appear; measured against another copy, unresolved V genes explain less than half of the discrepancy, and the remainder lacks a known reason. V and J calls plus clone size are reproduced from that table; the DNA served to infer D and trimming. The sample table holds 2 million to 3 million clones, of which 93% were seen once. 0.36% of the sample lies in the top ten.

The specimen was naive CD4+ T cells from PBMCs. Taken with the paper, the label for cell subset or site translates to: CD45RA+ positively selected. This receptor was obtained from a man between 18 and 35 years old in good health. Some clones in this sample may be carry-over from other donors' samples. The rearrangement joined TRBV28 to TRBJ1-1; matching of 6 bases hints at TRBD1 as the D gene. The nucleotides are TGTGCCAGCCGCGGGGAGGGGGGTGAAGCTTTCTTT. It translates as CASRGEGGEAFF.